The source of this T cell receptor (beta chain) is a study of CD8 T cells in Susac syndrome. Random hexamers were used to reverse transcribe roughly 0.5 to 1 ug of RNA. One entry per CDR3 protein, called by TCRdb with MiXCR from the immunoSEQ multiplex PCR reads. Found here are a few hundred thousand distinct CDR3 sequences, 85% of them singletons; the top ten hold about 0.22%. CDR1 is LGHNA, CDR2 YNFKEQ, per germline. V lost 2 bases, J lost 5 bases, and 13 bases stayed unmatched. This CDR3 region has 19 residues. The TCR sequence derives from a human donor with multiple sclerosis. The sample taken for sequencing was CD8+ T cells from PBMCs. The V gene is TRBV4-2, the J gene TRBJ2-2; 11 nucleotides line up with TRBD2. CDR3 sequence (DNA): TGTGCCAGCAGCCAAACCCGGACTAGCGGGCGGACCTCTACCGGGGAGCTGTTTTTT. Its translation is CASSQTRTSGRTSTGELFF.